This TCR beta chain appears in the sequencing data of a study of T cell responses to AZD1222 COVID-19 vaccine. Concerning this clone itself: Its antigen is unknown.

Produced via immunoSEQ multiplex PCR; TCRdb's table is partial and in-frame only. The sample lists about 180,000 clones, roughly nine tenths occurring once. General study findings and limits: Repertoires were obtained solely post-peak T cell response. Just a handful of AZD1222 recipients tested seropositive at baseline. A rise in Spike-specific TCR breadth and depth followed two AZD1222 doses.

Material: peripheral blood, obtained on day 0 of AZD1222 vaccination. The TCR was taken from an adult in good health.

CDR3 coding DNA: TGTGCCACCAGCAGGGAACCTCCGGACAGGCGCTACACAGATACGCAGTATTTT. This translates into CATSREPPDRRYTDTQYF. The V gene is TRBV15, the J gene TRBJ2-3; 7 bases map to TRBD1. Germline V lookup: CDR1 LNHNV, CDR2 YYDKDF (reference sequence). V lost 3 bases and J lost 2; bases outside the gene matches: 14. This CDR3 spans 18 amino acids.